This T cell receptor (beta chain) was profiled in a study of blood T cell repertoires in COVID-19. The protocol was immunoSEQ multiplex PCR, while the TCRdb copy is restricted to in-frame clones and leaves out a portion. The table lists some 700,000 clones, 85% to 90% of them singletons. The CDR3 loop spans 17 amino acids. The sequence was obtained from a young woman with acute or convalescent COVID-19. The chain combines TRBV21-1 with TRBJ1-1; the D call in the table, TRBD1, was not verified against the DNA. TRBV21-1 is listed as a pseudogene. The sample comprised peripheral blood. CDR3: CASSKDRRTALNTEAFF. As DNA, the CDR3 is TGTGCCAGCAGCAAAGATAGGCGGACAGCCTTGAACACTGAAGCTTTCTTT.